A selection of T cell receptor beta chains follows, all from one sample in a study of beta chain features in type 1 diabetes. Profiling relied on immunoSEQ multiplex PCR, and the TCRdb table lists in-frame clones only, not all of them. Seen here are more than 300,000 clones, 8.5% to 10% observed once, and the top ten hold about 0.64%. Sequenced material: central memory CD4+ T cells from blood. The receptors shown here come from a man aged 30 to 39 with type 1 diabetes. Both conserved end residues are part of each CDR3. Fields, in order: V gene, D gene, clone size, J gene, CDR3 protein, CDR3 DNA. The D gene is left open where the match is weak. Clone size is not always given. Where it is, it says once, few, many or a class for expanded clones.

TRBV28	-	few	TRBJ2-5	CASFLRGSGPQETQYF	TGTGCCAGCTTCTTGAGGGGGTCCGGGCCCCAAGAGACCCAGTACTTC
TRBV10-3	-	many	TRBJ2-3	CAISDVGGGTDTQYF	TGTGCCATCAGTGACGTGGGCGGAGGCACAGATACGCAGTATTTT
TRBV5-6	TRBD1	-	TRBJ2-3	CASSLAMGQSTDTQYF	TGTGCCAGCAGCTTGGCCATGGGACAGAGCACAGATACGCAGTATTTT
TRBV19	-	few	TRBJ2-2	CASSIRTANTGELFF	TGTGCCAGTAGTATAAGAACAGCGAACACCGGGGAGCTGTTTTTT
TRBV7-3	TRBD1	-	TRBJ2-1	CASSSGTGKYNEQFF	TGTGCCAGCAGCTCCGGGACAGGGAAGTACAATGAGCAGTTCTTC
TRBV6-6	TRBD1	few	TRBJ2-7	CASSSGTGTYEQYF	TGTGCCAGCAGTTCCGGGACAGGGACATACGAGCAGTACTTC
TRBV11-2	-	few	TRBJ2-7	CASSSAGSPTYEQYF	TGTGCCAGCAGCTCCGCGGGCTCTCCTACCTACGAGCAGTACTTC
TRBV30	-	few	TRBJ1-1	CAWIRGRFRDTEAFF	TGTGCCTGGATCCGGGGGCGCTTCCGTGACACTGAAGCTTTCTTT
TRBV19	-	-	TRBJ1-1	CASTTGGGHTEAFF	TGTGCCAGCACTACTGGTGGGGGGCACACTGAAGCTTTCTTT
TRBV19	-	-	TRBJ1-5	CASSITSNQPQHF	TGTGCCAGTAGTATTACGAGCAATCAGCCCCAGCATTTT
TRBV5-1	-	few	TRBJ2-6	CASSWPGHLPAAGANVLTF	TGCGCCAGCAGCTGGCCGGGACATCTACCCGCCGCTGGGGCCAACGTCCTGACTTTC
TRBV29-1	-	few	TRBJ1-5	CSVGEGIGQPQHF	TGCAGCGTTGGTGAAGGGATTGGTCAGCCCCAGCATTTT
TRBV2	-	-	TRBJ1-5	CASSAGARNQPQHF	TGTGCCAGCAGTGCAGGGGCCCGAAATCAGCCCCAGCATTTT
TRBV19	-	-	TRBJ2-5	CASSISRDVGETQYF	TGTGCCAGTAGTATTTCCCGGGACGTGGGGGAGACCCAGTACTTC
TRBV4-2	TRBD1	few	TRBJ1-4	CASSPTGQGSEKLFF	TGTGCCAGCAGCCCTACGGGACAGGGCTCCGAGAAACTGTTTTTT
TRBV5-1	TRBD2	few	TRBJ2-4	CASSLSPGGLNIQYF	TGCGCCAGCAGCTTGAGCCCGGGAGGCTTAAACATTCAGTACTTC
TRBV5-6	TRBD1	few	TRBJ1-3	CASSRQGSGNTIYF	TGTGCCAGCAGCCGACAGGGTTCTGGAAACACCATATATTTT
TRBV7-9	TRBD1	many	TRBJ1-5	CASSFSTGGQPQHF	TGTGCCAGCAGCTTCTCGACAGGGGGACAGCCCCAGCATTTT
TRBV6-5	-	few	TRBJ2-3	CASSYSGAFSDTQYF	TGTGCCAGCAGTTACTCGGGGGCATTCTCAGATACGCAGTATTTT
TRBV5-1	TRBD2	few	TRBJ2-7	CASSRTSGYEQYF	TGCGCCAGCAGTCGGACTAGCGGGTACGAGCAGTACTTC
TRBV13	-	-	TRBJ2-3	CASSLMAAVGADTQYF	TGTGCCAGCAGCTTAATGGCAGCGGTAGGCGCAGATACGCAGTATTTT
TRBV30	-	-	TRBJ2-1	CAWSGRNHEQFF	TGTGCCTGGAGTGGGCGGAACCATGAGCAGTTCTTC
TRBV27	TRBD1	few	TRBJ2-3	CASSLGEGGSTDTQYF	TGTGCCAGCAGTTTAGGTGAAGGGGGCTCGACAGATACGCAGTATTTT
TRBV29-1	-	-	TRBJ2-5	CSVGRGTQETQYF	TGCAGCGTTGGGCGAGGAACTCAAGAGACCCAGTACTTC
TRBV18	TRBD1	few	TRBJ1-2	CASSPRRTGLGYTF	TGTGCCAGCTCACCACGCCGGACAGGTCTCGGCTACACCTTC
TRBV15	TRBD1	few	TRBJ1-2	CATRQGGTNYGYTF	TGTGCCACCAGACAGGGGGGGACGAACTATGGCTACACCTTC
TRBV5-1	TRBD2	-	TRBJ2-5	CASSLGLAAQETQYF	TGCGCCAGCAGCTTGGGACTAGCGGCTCAAGAGACCCAGTACTTC
TRBV6-5	-	few	TRBJ1-2	CASRLYQGNYGYTF	TGTGCCAGCAGACTATACCAGGGGAACTATGGCTACACCTTC
TRBV9	-	few	TRBJ1-1	CASIPSAGNTEAFF	TGTGCCAGCATCCCCTCTGCGGGAAACACTGAAGCTTTCTTT
TRBV7-6	-	-	TRBJ2-5	CASSLVARDGGETQYF	TGTGCCAGCAGCTTAGTTGCCAGGGACGGAGGAGAGACCCAGTACTTC
TRBV7-9	TRBD2	-	TRBJ2-5	CASSRTSGGAQETQYF	TGTGCCAGCAGCCGGACTAGCGGGGGAGCCCAAGAGACCCAGTACTTC
TRBV7-2	TRBD1	-	TRBJ1-5	CASSLTTGGDQPQHF	TGTGCCAGCAGCTTGACGACAGGGGGAGATCAGCCCCAGCATTTT
TRBV5-1	TRBD1	few	TRBJ2-7	CASSFPGGRGDEQYF	TGCGCCAGCAGCTTCCCAGGGGGCAGAGGCGACGAGCAGTACTTC
TRBV7-3	-	-	TRBJ2-2	CASSLTLAGELFF	TGTGCCAGCAGCTTAACCCTAGCCGGGGAGCTGTTTTTT
TRBV19	-	-	TRBJ1-3	CANSTGQGPNHPVSGNTIYF	TGTGCCAACTCCACTGGCCAGGGCCCGAACCATCCCGTCTCTGGAAACACCATATATTTT
TRBV5-1	-	-	TRBJ2-5	CASSGRTVQETQYF	TGCGCCAGCAGCGGACGGACAGTTCAAGAGACCCAGTACTTC
TRBV27	-	-	TRBJ1-3	CASSFSRQMGNTIYF	TGTGCCAGCAGTTTTTCGAGGCAGATGGGAAACACCATATATTTT
TRBV5-4	-	-	TRBJ2-7	CASSQAGLKSGSYEQYF	TGCGCCAGCAGCCAAGCTGGCCTTAAGAGCGGATCCTACGAGCAGTACTTC
TRBV27	-	few	TRBJ1-5	CASRRNRDSNQPQHF	TGTGCCAGCAGAAGAAACAGGGATAGCAATCAGCCCCAGCATTTT
TRBV29-1	-	few	TRBJ1-5	CSVEEGGQQPQHF	TGCAGCGTTGAAGAGGGGGGCCAACAGCCCCAGCATTTT
TRBV5-5	TRBD2	few	TRBJ2-5	CASSSGGDRETQYF	TGTGCCAGCAGCTCTGGGGGGGATCGTGAGACCCAGTACTTC
TRBV7-7	-	few	TRBJ2-5	CASSLRQQETQYF	TGTGCTAGCAGCTTAAGACAGCAAGAGACCCAGTACTTC
TRBV5-1	TRBD2	few	TRBJ2-1	CASSWPLAGGAWNEQFF	TGCGCCAGCAGCTGGCCTCTAGCGGGAGGGGCTTGGAATGAGCAGTTCTTC
TRBV10-3	TRBD1	-	TRBJ2-3	CAIRQGAGTDTQYF	TGTGCCATCAGACAGGGGGCGGGCACAGATACGCAGTATTTT
TRBV5-1	TRBD1	few	TRBJ2-7	CASSSQPGGQGGEQYF	TGCGCCAGCAGCTCTCAACCCGGCGGACAGGGGGGCGAGCAGTACTTC
TRBV19	-	many	TRBJ1-2	CASSILGSTDTSNYGYTF	TGTGCCAGTAGTATATTGGGTTCCACGGACACATCTAACTATGGCTACACCTTC
TRBV2	-	-	TRBJ2-5	CASSLQGGQETQYF	TGTGCCAGCAGTCTCCAGGGGGGGCAAGAGACCCAGTACTTC
TRBV5-1	-	-	TRBJ2-3	CASSYGGDTDTQYF	TGCGCCAGCAGCTACGGCGGGGACACAGATACGCAGTATTTT
TRBV6-6	TRBD1	few	TRBJ2-1	CASSSTGANEQFF	TGTGCCAGCAGCTCCACAGGGGCCAATGAGCAGTTCTTC
TRBV10-3	-	-	TRBJ1-1	CASSYSPNTEAFF	TGTGCCAGCAGTTACTCCCCGAACACTGAAGCTTTCTTT
TRBV5-1	TRBD2	-	TRBJ2-5	CASSLRLAGGETQYF	TGCGCCAGCAGCTTAAGGCTAGCGGGAGGAGAGACCCAGTACTTC
TRBV5-6	-	-	TRBJ2-6	CASSSYSSGANVLTF	TGTGCCAGCAGCTCGTATAGCTCTGGGGCCAACGTCCTGACTTTC
TRBV5-8	-	few	TRBJ1-3	CASSFGSRNTIYF	TGTGCCAGCAGCTTTGGGTCGAGAAACACCATATATTTT
TRBV4-2	-	few	TRBJ2-1	CASSQIEGGNNEQFF	TGTGCCAGCAGCCAAATAGAGGGGGGTAACAATGAGCAGTTCTTC
TRBV4-2	TRBD1	-	TRBJ2-2	CASSPEGGNYNTGELFF	TGTGCCAGCAGCCCTGAAGGGGGCAACTATAACACCGGGGAGCTGTTTTTT
TRBV7-2	TRBD2	few	TRBJ2-1	CASSPGGLAGFFDNEQFF	TGTGCCAGCAGCCCGGGGGGACTAGCGGGATTTTTCGACAATGAGCAGTTCTTC
TRBV18	TRBD2	few	TRBJ2-7	CASSRPGTSNYEQYF	TGTGCCAGCTCACGTCCCGGGACTAGCAACTACGAGCAGTACTTC
TRBV7-2	TRBD1	few	TRBJ2-7	CAGTRDRASEQYF	TGTGCAGGCACCCGGGACAGGGCATCCGAGCAGTACTTC
TRBV29-1	-	few	TRBJ1-2	CSVESAVGYTF	TGCAGCGTTGAGTCGGCAGTAGGCTACACCTTC